This T cell receptor beta chain originates from a study of PD-1 blockade in classical Hodgkin lymphoma. Clones were sequenced by immunoSEQ multiplex PCR, and TCRdb holds only the in-frame ones, with some missing. The sample yields about 15,000 clones, about 86% seen once. The CDR3 runs to 14 residues. CDR1 SSHAT and CDR2 FNYEAQ come from the germline V gene (reference sequence). Trimming pared 5 bases from V and 2 bases from J, leaving 11 bases between. Time point given: newly diagnosed, previously untreated cHL patient sample. Negative magnetic selection isolated CD4+ T cells from thawed PBMCs. The sequencing sample was made of CD4+ T cells from blood. The source is a human donor with classical Hodgkin lymphoma. This chain links TRBV7-7 with TRBJ2-3; D call uncertain. The CDR3 DNA sequence: TGTGCCAGCAGCCTAGGAGCCAACACAGATACGCAGTATTTT. This translates into CASSLGANTDTQYF.